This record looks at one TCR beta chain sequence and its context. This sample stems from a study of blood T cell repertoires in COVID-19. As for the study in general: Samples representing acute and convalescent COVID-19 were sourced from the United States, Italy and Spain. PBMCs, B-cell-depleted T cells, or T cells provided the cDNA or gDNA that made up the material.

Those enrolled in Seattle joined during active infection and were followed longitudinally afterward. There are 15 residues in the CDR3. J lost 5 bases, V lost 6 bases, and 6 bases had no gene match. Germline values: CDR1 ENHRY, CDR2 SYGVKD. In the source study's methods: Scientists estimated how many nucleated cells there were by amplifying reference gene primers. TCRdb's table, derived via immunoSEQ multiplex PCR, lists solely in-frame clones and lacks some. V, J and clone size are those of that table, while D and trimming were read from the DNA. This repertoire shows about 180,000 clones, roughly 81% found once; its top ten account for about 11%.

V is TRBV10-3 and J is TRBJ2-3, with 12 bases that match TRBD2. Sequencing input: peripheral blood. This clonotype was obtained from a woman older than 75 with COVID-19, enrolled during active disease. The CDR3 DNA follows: TGTGCCATCAGGGCTAGCGGGGGGGCCCAAGATACGCAGTATTTT. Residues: CAIRASGGAQDTQYF.